Detailed here is one TCR beta chain. Method: immunoSEQ multiplex PCR; TCRdb's copy keeps in-frame clones and lacks some. This sample has 95,000 to 120,000 clones, with roughly 85% found just once. CDR1 and CDR2 from the germline V gene are LNHDA and SQIVND (reference sequence). The V end was cut by 2 bases, the J end by 0 bases, with 5 bases between. This CDR3 is 14 amino acids long. These data are taken from a study of blood T cell repertoires in COVID-19. For the study at large: Collection of acute and convalescent COVID-19 samples took place in the United States, Italy and Spain. Sample material is recorded as cDNA or gDNA derived from T cells, B-cell-depleted T cells, or PBMCs.

The chain uses TRBV19 and TRBJ1-3; D remains unclear. The sequence came from a human donor in a cohort sampled during active COVID-19. Sequencing input: peripheral blood. The CDR3 spells CASSIRGSGNTIYF. The CDR3 DNA reads as TGTGCCAGTAGTATACGGGGCTCTGGAAACACCATATATTTT. Full variable domain (missing parts from reference TRBV19 and TRBJ1-3): DGGITQSPKYLFRKEGQNVTLSCEQNLNHDAMYWYRQDPGQGLRLIYYSQIVNDFQKGDIAEGYSVSREKKESFPLTVTSAQKNPTAFYLCASSIRGSGNTIYFGEGSWLTVV.